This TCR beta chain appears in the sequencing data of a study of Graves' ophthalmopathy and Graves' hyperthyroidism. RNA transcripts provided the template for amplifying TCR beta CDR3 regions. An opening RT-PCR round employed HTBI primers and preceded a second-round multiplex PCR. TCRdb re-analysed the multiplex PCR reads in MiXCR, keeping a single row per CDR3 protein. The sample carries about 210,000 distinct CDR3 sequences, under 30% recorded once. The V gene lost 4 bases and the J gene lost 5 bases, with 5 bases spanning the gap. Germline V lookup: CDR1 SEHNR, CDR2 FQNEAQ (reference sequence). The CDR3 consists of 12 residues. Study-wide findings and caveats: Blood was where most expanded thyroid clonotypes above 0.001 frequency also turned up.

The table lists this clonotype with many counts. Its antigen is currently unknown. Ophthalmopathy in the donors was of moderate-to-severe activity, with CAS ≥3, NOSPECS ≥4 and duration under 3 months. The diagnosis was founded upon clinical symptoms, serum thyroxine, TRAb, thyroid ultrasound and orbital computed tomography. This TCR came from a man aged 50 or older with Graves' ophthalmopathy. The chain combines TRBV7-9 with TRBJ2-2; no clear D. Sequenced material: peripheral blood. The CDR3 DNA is TGTGCCAGCAGCTCAGAAACCGGGGAGCTGTTTTTT. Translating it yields CASSSETGELFF. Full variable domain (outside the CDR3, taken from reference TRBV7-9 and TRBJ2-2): DTGVSQNPRHKITKRGQNVTFRCDPISEHNRLYWYRQTLGQGPEFLTYFQNEAQLEKSRLLSDRFSAERPKGSFSTLEIQRTEQGDSAMYLCASSSETGELFFGEGSRLTVL.